This T cell receptor beta chain was profiled in a study of sequential checkpoint blockade in melanoma. Germline V gives CDR1 LNHDA, CDR2 SQIVND (reference sequence). Germline trimming cut 7 bases from V and 3 bases from J; bases unmatched to any gene: 7. This CDR3 spans 15 amino acids. The treatment denotes: randomized to nivolumab then ipilimumab (arm A) or the reverse (arm B). Using immunoSEQ multiplex PCR, the repertoire was profiled, and TCRdb retains in-frame clones only, with some absent. The table has about 37,000 clones, roughly 32% seen once. The material sequenced was tumor tissue (inferred from file names), taken from a patient given nivolumab and ipilimumab in sequence. The chain employs TRBV19 and TRBJ2-7, with 12 bases that match TRBD1. The sequence derives from a human donor with melanoma. DNA of the CDR3: TGTGCCAGTAACCCGGGACAGGGGGCCATCTACGAGCAGTACTTC. Translation: CASNPGQGAIYEQYF.